The rows below give T cell receptor beta chains drawn from one sample of a study of T cell responses to AZD1222 COVID-19 vaccine. Sequenced by immunoSEQ multiplex PCR; TCRdb stores in-frame clones only, minus some. Of roughly 160,000 clones listed, 80% to 90% were seen once; the top ten hold 6.5% to 7%. This specimen was peripheral blood, taken on day 0 of AZD1222 vaccination. All receptors come from an adult in good health. Both conserved end residues are part of each CDR3. Each record gives: V gene, clone size, CDR3 protein. Clone size, where shown, is once, few, many, or a class for clones that have expanded.

TRBV19,-,CASSSAGRFNQPQHF
TRBV9,-,CASSTSHEQFF
TRBV4-3,once,CASSQDLQGALGYTF
TRBV7-3,-,CASSLIGGSPNQPQHF
TRBV6-5,-,CASRIPQGRNTEAFF
TRBV24-1,few,CATSDPGSSYEQYF
TRBV3-1/TRBV3-2,few,CASSQGQRGGWETQYF
TRBV11-2,-,CASSRRGAGTDTQYF
TRBV27,-,CASSRYRGLNSPLHF
TRBV2,-,CASTEKYQETQYF
TRBV5-4,-,CASSLDMMNTEAFF
TRBV3-1/TRBV3-2,-,CASSSQQGTEAFF
TRBV7-2,-,CASSLQQGTNSPLHF
TRBV6-5,once,CAGSYSRGQETQYF
TRBV10-3,-,CAITYSGGTDTQYF
TRBV27,-,CASRPQTGLVTVGELFF
TRBV10-3,-,CAISEDRDTGELFF
TRBV28,-,CASSSVDRINYGYTF
TRBV27,-,CASSLIGTGVLYNEQFF
TRBV21-1,once,CASSKAGGVLEQYF
TRBV4-3,once,CASSQGGQGNEKLFF
TRBV7-2,-,CASSLMGGANVLTF
TRBV7-2,-,CASSLLSPSLAQYF
TRBV6-2/TRBV6-3,-,CASSYLDREGETQYF
TRBV2,-,CASSPSMTEAFF
TRBV4-1,-,CASSQDRMGNSGANVLTF
TRBV6-2/TRBV6-3,-,CASSYYAGSNQPQHF
TRBV11-2,-,CASGGVRGSGNTIYF
TRBV6-2/TRBV6-3,-,CASSYGGYNEQFF
TRBV5-1,-,CASSLTGMNTEAFF
TRBV12-3/TRBV12-4,few,CASSFGNTIYF
TRBV7-2,-,CASSPGPNNYGYTF